The TCR beta chain described here comes from a study of cytomegalovirus exposure and HLA in healthy donors. Study context: Later, an analysis reported that the roughly 120 validation repertoires had used the same platform as the roughly 650 first-cohort repertoires.

Study-level results: Subsequent analysis of the roughly 120 validation repertoires found a tendency for first-cohort TCR clusters to co-occur. Rarity marked most TCR sequences, yet some public TCRs occurred in many donors. Researchers reported that three CMV-associated chains were confirmed in vitro as CMV antigen-specific.

Trimming shortened V by 3 bases and J by 10 bases, and 10 bases separated the two germline ends. Germline V lookup: CDR1 WNHNN, CDR2 SYGVQD (reference sequence). The CDR3 extends over 12 amino acids. About this clone: No antigen is known for it.

Some clones are missing from TCRdb's copy, which holds only in-frame ones; the method was immunoSEQ multiplex PCR. This table has about 78,000 clones, almost 97% appearing once. The V gene is TRBV10-1, the J gene TRBJ2-1; unclear D gene. This TCR derives from a man aged 18 to 29 in good health and CMV-seropositive. Sequenced sample: PBMCs. In DNA form, the CDR3 reads TGCGCCAGCAGTGATTTAAGAGGCGAGCAGTTCTTC. This sequence encodes CASSDLRGEQFF.